This T cell receptor (beta chain) appears in the sequencing data of a study of T cells in Graves' hyperthyroidism and ophthalmopathy. Study results and caveats: Separation of ophthalmopathy from stable hyperthyroidism was achieved by a 13 V-J model.

This clonotype showed up many times. No antigen is known for it. The V gene end was trimmed by 0 bases and the J gene end by 7 bases; junction bases not matched to a gene: 5. The CDR3 totals 15 residues. Researchers took RNA transcripts and amplified the TCR beta CDR3 regions from them. An initial round of RT-PCR targeting the TCR CDR3 relied on the HTBI primer set. TCRdb independently ran MiXCR on the multiplex PCR reads; one entry per CDR3 protein. The data hold approximately 480,000 distinct CDR3 sequences, with 20% observed a single time. The sequenced sample consisted of blood. This TCR was recovered from a man younger than 35 with Graves' hyperthyroidism. The gene calls are TRBV12-3 or TRBV12-4 and TRBJ2-7; 11 bases map to TRBD1. The CDR3 nucleotides read TGTGCCAGCAGTTTAGCAACCGGGACAGGGGGGGAGCAGTACTTC. Its protein product is CASSLATGTGGEQYF.